This entry describes one T cell receptor beta chain. Its antigen remains unknown. This entry comes from a study of cytomegalovirus exposure and HLA in healthy donors. Study conclusions and caveats: Most TCR sequences showed up rarely, but some public TCRs showed up in many donors. There were a few CMV-associated chains whose specificity for CMV antigens was confirmed in vitro. When a later analysis compared HLA-associated TCR beta chains with equally common others, the HLA-associated chains turned out to be more clonally expanded and to have lower generation probabilities. TCR beta V- and J-gene trimming was later associated with a missense DCLRE1C variant.

Germline V gene sequence: CDR1 MNHEY, CDR2 SVGAGI. The junction had 10 bases not matched to a gene; V was cut back by 1 base and J by 11 bases. This CDR3 is built from 14 residues. PCR amplification relied on 60 Vbeta primers (plus 13 Jbeta primers). Here immunoSEQ multiplex PCR was the method, and the copy in TCRdb shows in-frame clones only, minus some. The sample includes more than 90,000 clones, around 74% seen only once; the top ten take roughly 7.7%. The sample was PBMCs. The genes are TRBV6-5 and TRBJ1-1; 7 nucleotides line up with TRBD1. This clonotype was sampled from a middle-aged man in good health and CMV-seropositive. The CDR3 bases are TGTGCCAGCAGTTACTGGGACAGTCCCTCGGGGGCTTTCTTT. Its protein is CASSYWDSPSGAFF.